This T cell receptor (beta chain) was obtained from a study of T cells expressing NK-cell markers. Study findings and constraints: Where several donors were concerned, these clonotypes also led the CD3+CD56-NKG2C+ fraction. In six donors, dominant NKG2C+ clonotypes were roughly 1.0-8% of CD8+ T cells.

With regard to this clonotype: The target antigen is unknown.

Germline-derived CDR1 and CDR2 are DFQATT and SNEGSKA (reference sequence). The CDR3 covers 11 residues. Reanalyzing the 5' RACE reads, TCRdb keeps one entry per CDR3 protein, without DNA. The sample data list roughly 390,000 distinct CDR3 sequences. The sample was blood T cells: a sorted CD56 or NKG2C T cell subset, CD4+ or CD8+ T cells, or bulk PBMC T cells (not recorded which). The receptor was derived from a man aged 18 to 69 in good health. V and J are TRBV20-1 and TRBJ2-3; the D gene TCRdb calls, TRBD2, cannot be checked with no DNA. The chain's CDR3 is CRGGGPDTQYF.